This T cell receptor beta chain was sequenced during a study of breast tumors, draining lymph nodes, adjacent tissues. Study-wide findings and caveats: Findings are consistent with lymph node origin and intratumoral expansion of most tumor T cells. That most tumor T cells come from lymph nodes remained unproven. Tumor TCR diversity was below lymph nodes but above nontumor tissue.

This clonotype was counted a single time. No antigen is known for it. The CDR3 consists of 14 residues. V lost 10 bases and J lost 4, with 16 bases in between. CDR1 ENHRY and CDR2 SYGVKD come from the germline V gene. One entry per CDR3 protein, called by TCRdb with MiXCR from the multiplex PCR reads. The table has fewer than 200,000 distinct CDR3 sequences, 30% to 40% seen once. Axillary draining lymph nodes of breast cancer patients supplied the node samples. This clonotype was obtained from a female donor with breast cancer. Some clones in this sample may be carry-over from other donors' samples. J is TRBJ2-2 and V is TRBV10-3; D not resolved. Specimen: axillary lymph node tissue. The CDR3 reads CANSIRVSTGELFF. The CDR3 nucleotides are TGTGCCAACAGCATCCGGGTCAGCACCGGGGAGCTGTTTTTT.